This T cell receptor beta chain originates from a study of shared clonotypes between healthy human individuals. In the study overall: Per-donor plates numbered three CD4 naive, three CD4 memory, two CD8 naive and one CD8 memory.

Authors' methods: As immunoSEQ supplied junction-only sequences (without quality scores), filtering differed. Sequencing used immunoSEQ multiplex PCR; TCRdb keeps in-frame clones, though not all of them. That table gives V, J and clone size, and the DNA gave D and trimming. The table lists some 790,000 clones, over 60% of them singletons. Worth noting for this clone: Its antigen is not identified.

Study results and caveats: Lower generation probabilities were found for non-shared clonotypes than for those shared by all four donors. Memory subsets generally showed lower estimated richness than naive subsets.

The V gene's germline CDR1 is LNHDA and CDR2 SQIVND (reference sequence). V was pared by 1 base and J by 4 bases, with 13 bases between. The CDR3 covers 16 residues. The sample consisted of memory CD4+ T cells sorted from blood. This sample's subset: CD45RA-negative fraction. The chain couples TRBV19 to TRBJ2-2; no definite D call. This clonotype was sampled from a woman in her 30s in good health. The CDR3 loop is CASSIAGRKLTGELFF. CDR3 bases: TGTGCCAGTAGTATAGCTGGCAGGAAACTCACCGGGGAGCTGTTTTTT.